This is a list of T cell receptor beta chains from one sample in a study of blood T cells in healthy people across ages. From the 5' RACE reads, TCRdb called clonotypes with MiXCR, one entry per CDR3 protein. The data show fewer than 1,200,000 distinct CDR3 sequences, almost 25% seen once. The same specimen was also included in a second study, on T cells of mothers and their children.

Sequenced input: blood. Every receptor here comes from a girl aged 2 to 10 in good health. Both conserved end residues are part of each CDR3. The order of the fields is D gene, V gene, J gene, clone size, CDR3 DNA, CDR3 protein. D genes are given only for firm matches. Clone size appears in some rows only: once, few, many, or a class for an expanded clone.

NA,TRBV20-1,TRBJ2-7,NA,TGCAGTGCTGGAAATTCGTGGGACTACGAGCAGTACTTC,CSAGNSWDYEQYF
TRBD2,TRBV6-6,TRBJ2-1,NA,TGTGCCAGCAGTTATCCGGGGGGTTCCTACAATGAGCAGTTCTTC,CASSYPGGSYNEQFF
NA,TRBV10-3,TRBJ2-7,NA,TGTGCCATCAGTGAGTCGAGTAAGGGCTACGAGCAGTACTTC,CAISESSKGYEQYF
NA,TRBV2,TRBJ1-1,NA,TGTGCCAGCAAGGTCCACGACACTGAAGCTTTCTTT,CASKVHDTEAFF
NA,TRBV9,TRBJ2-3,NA,TGTGCCAGCAGCGTAGGAAGAATTGACACAGATACGCAGTATTTT,CASSVGRIDTDTQYF
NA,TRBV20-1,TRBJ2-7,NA,TGCAGTGCTAAAATTGGGAAGGGGGACAACGAGCAGTACTTC,CSAKIGKGDNEQYF
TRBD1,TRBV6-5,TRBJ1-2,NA,TGTGCCAGCAGTTACTATGGGACAGGGGGCCCCTCCTTCTATGGCTACACCTTC,CASSYYGTGGPSFYGYTF
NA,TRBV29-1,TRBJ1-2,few,TGCAGCCTCGAGGGACTTTCGGGAGACTACACCTTC,CSLEGLSGDYTF
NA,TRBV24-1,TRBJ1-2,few,TGTGCCACCAGTGGAGAGGGGCTAGCGGGTGGCTACACCTTC,CATSGEGLAGGYTF
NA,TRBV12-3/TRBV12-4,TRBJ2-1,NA,TGTGCCAGCAGCCCCCGAGTGGCAGCCTACAATGAGCAGTTCTTC,CASSPRVAAYNEQFF
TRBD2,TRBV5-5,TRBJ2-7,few,TGTGCCAGCAGCTTGGCGGTGCCTAGCGGGAGCGAGCAGTACTTC,CASSLAVPSGSEQYF
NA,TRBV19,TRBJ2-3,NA,TGTGCCAGTAGCCCTCTGGGGCTAGATACGCAGTATTTT,CASSPLGLDTQYF
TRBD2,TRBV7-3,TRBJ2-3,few,TGTGCCAGCAGCTTATATAGCGGGAGTGTAGATACGCAGTATTTT,CASSLYSGSVDTQYF
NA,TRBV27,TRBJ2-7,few,TGTGCCAGCAGTCCCAATCCCGCCCTCTACGAGCAGTACTTC,CASSPNPALYEQYF
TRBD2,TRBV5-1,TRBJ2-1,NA,TGCGCCAGCAGCTCGTTGGCGGGAGTTTTGTATGAGCAGTTCTTC,CASSSLAGVLYEQFF
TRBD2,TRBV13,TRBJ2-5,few,TGTGCCAGCAGCTCAGCGGGGGGGCCCCAAGAGACCCAGTACTTC,CASSSAGGPQETQYF
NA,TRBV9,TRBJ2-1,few,TGTGCCAGCAGCGGGGGAAGGGGGTTCGGTGAGCAGTTCTTC,CASSGGRGFGEQFF
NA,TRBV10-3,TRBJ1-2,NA,TGTGCCACCTTTGAGGACCACGGATTGGGCTACACCTTC,CATFEDHGLGYTF
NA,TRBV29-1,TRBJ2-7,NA,TGCAGCGTTGAATCTATTTCAGCATACGAGCAGTACTTC,CSVESISAYEQYF
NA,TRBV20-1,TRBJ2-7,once,TGCAGTGCTAGGGCCGACAGACCCCACGAGCAGTACTTC,CSARADRPHEQYF
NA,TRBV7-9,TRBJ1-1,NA,TGTGCCAGCACCATGACAGGTTCTCCGGGCGCTTTCTTT,CASTMTGSPGAFF
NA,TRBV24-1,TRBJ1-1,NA,TGTGCCACCAGTGATAACACTGATTTCGGCACTGAAGCTTTCTTT,CATSDNTDFGTEAFF
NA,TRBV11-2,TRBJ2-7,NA,TGTGCCAGCAGTTCGCGCTACCTAGACGAGCAGTACTTC,CASSSRYLDEQYF
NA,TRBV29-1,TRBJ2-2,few,TGCAGCGTTAGCCGGCAGGGGTCAACCGGGGAGCTGTTTTTT,CSVSRQGSTGELFF
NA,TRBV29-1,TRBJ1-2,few,TGCAGCGTTGTTGTTAAACCGGGACATCGGTTAATCACCTTC,CSVVVKPGHRLITF